The 25 T cell receptor beta chains below all came from one sample that was sequenced in a study of blood T cell repertoires in COVID-19. Method: immunoSEQ multiplex PCR; TCRdb's copy keeps in-frame clones and lacks some. The sample gives about 200,000 clones, roughly 73% of which show up once; 2.5% to 3% is in the top ten. The sample taken for sequencing was peripheral blood. These receptor sequences come from a woman older than 75 with active or convalescent COVID-19.

The chain joins TRBV5-6 to TRBJ1-6, with TRBD1 matching over 7 bases. Trimming cost V 4 bases and J 7 bases; bases outside gene matches: 5. CDR3 length: 14 amino acids. The germline V gene encodes CDR1 SGHDT and CDR2 YYEEEE. CDR3 amino acids: CASSTGQSNSPLHF. For the CDR3, the DNA is TGTGCCAGCAGCACGGGACAGTCGAATTCACCCCTCCACTTT.

The V and J genes are TRBV28 and TRBJ1-5, with D possibly TRBD1 on 6 matching bases. Germline V gene sequence: CDR1 MDHEN, CDR2 SYDVKM. The CDR3 runs 13 residues. V was pared by 5 bases and J by 5 bases, with 10 bases between. The CDR3 nucleotides are TGTGCCAGCAGTCCAGGGGCTCATCAGCCCCAGCATTTT. This sequence encodes CASSPGAHQPQHF.

This clone has a handful of counts. The rearrangement uses TRBV28 and TRBJ1-5; D is unclear. The CDR3 extends over 13 amino acids. Germline V gene lookup returns CDR1 MDHEN and CDR2 SYDVKM. The V end lost 3 bases, the J end lost 0 bases, and 3 bases lay between the germline ends. The CDR3, as DNA: TGTGCCAGCAGTTTCGTTAGCAATCAGCCCCAGCATTTT. It translates to CASSFVSNQPQHF.

This chain links TRBV29-1 with TRBJ2-5; D might be TRBD2 (5 bases). The CDR3 has 15 residues. Deletions cut 6 bases from V and 5 bases from J, with 22 bases between. Germline CDR1 reads SQVTM; CDR2 reads ANQGSEA. The CDR3 spells CSVKTAAGLTETQYF. The CDR3 bases are TGCAGCGTAAAAACGGCGGCAGGACTTACGGAGACCCAGTACTTC.

This clone was detected only a few times. The chain couples TRBV9 to TRBJ2-7; D remains unclear. Germline assignment: CDR1 SGDLS and CDR2 YYNGEE. V was clipped by 3 bases and J by 3 bases, with 10 bases between them. The CDR3 consists of 13 residues. The CDR3 DNA follows: TGTGCCAGCAGCGAGAGCCCCAACTACGAGCAGTACTTC. It encodes CASSESPNYEQYF.

Notes on this clone: One junction end does not reproduce the germline sequence, and a read error may be involved. The chain joins TRBV7-7 to TRBJ2-3, with 11 bases matching TRBD2. Germline V CDR1 and CDR2: SSHAT, FNYEAQ (reference sequence). There are 15 residues in the CDR3. Here the CDR3 reads CASSTGTSGTDTQYF. The CDR3 region has the DNA TGTGCTAGCAGCACGGGGACTAGCGGTACAGATACGCAGTATTTT. Full variable domain (outside the CDR3, taken from reference TRBV7-7 and TRBJ2-3): GAGVSQSPRYKVTKRGQDVTLRCDPISSHATLYWYQQALGQGPEFLTYFNYEAQPDKSGLPSDRFSAERPEGSISTLTIQRTEQRDSAMYRCASSTGTSGTDTQYFGPGTRLTVL.

The rearrangement uses TRBV4-2 and TRBJ1-3, with TRBD1 matching 10 bases. This CDR3 is built from 17 residues. V shed 0 bases, J shed 0 bases, and the junction held 2 bases outside the gene matches. The V gene's germline CDR1 is LGHNA and CDR2 YNFKEQ. The CDR3 here is CASSQDDRGLSGNTIYF. Here the CDR3 DNA reads TGTGCCAGCAGCCAAGATGACAGGGGGCTCTCTGGAAACACCATATATTTT.

This sequence joins TRBV6-2 or TRBV6-3 and TRBJ2-5; TRBD1 might be the D (6 bases). Germline values: CDR1 MNHEY, CDR2 SVGEGT. The V end was cut by 5 bases, the J end by 4 bases, with 11 bases between. CDR3 length: 13 residues. CDR3 amino acids: CASSRQARETQYF. In DNA form, the CDR3 reads TGTGCCAGCAGTCGACAGGCGAGAGAGACCCAGTACTTC.

This chain joins TRBV20-1 and TRBJ2-5, with 9 bases matching TRBD2. Germline CDR1 reads DFQATT; CDR2 reads SNEGSKA (reference sequence). This CDR3 has 15 amino acids. J lost 4 bases, V lost 3 bases, and 9 bases had no gene match. CDR3 DNA: TGCAGTGCTAGTTTGCTAGCGGGGTCGGGAGAGACCCAGTACTTC. This encodes CSASLLAGSGETQYF.

The rearrangement joins TRBV6-5 to TRBJ1-1; TRBD1 matches 8 bases. V lost 6 bases, J lost 5 bases, and 8 bases stayed unmatched. CDR3 size: 14 residues. CDR1 and CDR2 (germline): MNHEY, SVGAGI. CDR3 sequence (DNA): TGTGCCAGCAGACGCCAGGGGGCTGGTACTGAAGCTTTCTTT. This translates into CASRRQGAGTEAFF.

This rearrangement joins TRBV5-1 to TRBJ1-2; 10 bases map to TRBD1. Germline V gives CDR1 SGHRS, CDR2 YFSETQ. J was trimmed by 6 bases and V by 5 bases; bases with no gene match: 10. This CDR3 is 15 amino acids long. CDR3 amino acids: CASRTMTGGSDGYTF. Written as DNA, the CDR3 is TGCGCCAGCAGGACCATGACAGGGGGCTCCGATGGCTACACCTTC.

A single count supports this clone. The genes are TRBV5-1 and TRBJ1-2; D is perhaps TRBD1 (5 bases). This CDR3 contains 12 residues. Between the trimmed V and J ends, which lost 4 bases and 8 bases, there was a span of 12 bases. Germline values: CDR1 SGHRS, CDR2 YFSETQ. In DNA form, the CDR3 reads TGCGCCAGCAGCCGCGGGGCTCAGGGCTACACCTTC. Amino acid sequence: CASSRGAQGYTF.

This clone was seen a handful of times. This chain joins TRBV21-1 and TRBJ1-4; TRBD1 was called by the table and not checked on the DNA. TRBV21-1 is marked as a pseudogene. The CDR3 length is 19 residues. The CDR3 reads CASSKGPGGIVATNEKLFF. CDR3 nucleotide sequence: TGTGCCAGCAGCAAAGGGCCAGGGGGCATTGTTGCAACTAATGAAAAACTGTTTTTT.

The V gene is TRBV2, the J gene TRBJ1-3; perhaps TRBD1 as D (5 bases). Per the germline V gene, CDR1 is SNHLY and CDR2 is FYNNEI. Trimming stripped 4 bases from V and 2 bases from J, with 12 bases between. The CDR3 is 15 amino acids. This CDR3 is CASSVTWGAGNTIYF. In DNA form, the CDR3 reads TGTGCCAGCAGTGTGACGTGGGGGGCTGGAAACACCATATATTTT.

V gene TRBV19 combines with J gene TRBJ1-3, with D possibly TRBD1 on 6 matching bases. Germline assignment: CDR1 LNHDA and CDR2 SQIVND (reference sequence). V was cut by 6 bases and J by 4 bases, with 13 bases left in between. The CDR3 extends over 14 amino acids. The chain's CDR3 is CASSPTGGGNTIYF. CDR3 DNA: TGTGCCAGTAGCCCGACAGGAGGAGGAAACACCATATATTTT. The variable domain in full, completed from reference TRBV19 and TRBJ1-3, reads DGGITQSPKYLFRKEGQNVTLSCEQNLNHDAMYWYRQDPGQGLRLIYYSQIVNDFQKGDIAEGYSVSREKKESFPLTVTSAQKNPTAFYLCASSPTGGGNTIYFGEGSWLTVV.

This sequence joins TRBV18 and TRBJ2-2, with D unresolved. The V end lost 0 bases, the J end lost 8 bases, and 4 bases lay between the germline ends. Germline V gives CDR1 KGHSH, CDR2 LQKENI. CDR3 length: 12 amino acids. The DNA of the CDR3 is TGTGCCAGCTCACCACCTCATGGGGAGCTGTTTTTT. It specifies CASSPPHGELFF.

CDR3 in amino acids: CASSVARDRGFNEQFF. CDR3 DNA: TGTGCCAGCAGCGTAGCTAGGGACAGGGGGTTCAATGAGCAGTTCTTC. The V and J genes are TRBV9 and TRBJ2-1; TRBD1 aligns across 11 bases. V dropped 0 bases and J dropped 6; count of bases not matched to a gene: 5. This CDR3 has 16 amino acids. Germline V gives CDR1 SGDLS, CDR2 YYNGEE.

This clone was recorded only once. V and J are TRBV4-3 and TRBJ2-1; 9 bases align to TRBD2. Germline-derived CDR1 and CDR2 are LGHNA and YSLEER. The CDR3 runs to 16 residues. Trimming at V came to 0 bases and at J to 3 bases, leaving 3 bases not matched to a gene. CDR3 amino acids: CASSQDWRGGYNEQFF. The CDR3 DNA reads TGCGCCAGCAGCCAAGATTGGCGGGGGGGCTACAATGAGCAGTTCTTC.

The chain employs TRBV2 and TRBJ2-7; D is possibly TRBD2 (7 bases). CDR3 length equals 17 residues. Deletions cut 6 bases from V and 2 bases from J, with 23 bases between. CDR1 and CDR2 from the germline V gene are SNHLY and FYNNEI. As DNA, the CDR3 is TGTGCCAGCAGCCCCATATCAGGGGAGGGCCCGACCTACGAGCAGTACTTC. Protein sequence: CASSPISGEGPTYEQYF.

This clone has only a few counts. J is TRBJ2-3 and V is TRBV4-1; 9 bases are a match to TRBD2. The CDR3 contains 12 residues. Germline lookup yields CDR1 MGHRA and CDR2 YSYEKL. Losses at the gene ends were 0 bases for V and 11 bases for J; bases not matched to a gene: 0. The CDR3 nucleotides read TGCGCCAGCAGCCAAGAGACTAGCGGGCAGTATTTT. This codes for CASSQETSGQYF.

The gene calls are TRBV5-1 and TRBJ2-7; possible D gene TRBD1, 5 bases. This CDR3 has 15 amino acids. Germline lookup yields CDR1 SGHRS and CDR2 YFSETQ. Trimming cost V 0 bases and J 3 bases, with 13 bases left between them. This chain's CDR3 is CASSLGQGSDYEQYF. The CDR3 region has the DNA TGCGCCAGCAGCTTGGGGCAGGGAAGCGACTACGAGCAGTACTTC.

V and J are TRBV5-1 and TRBJ1-2; TRBD1 agrees at 9 bases. CDR1 and CDR2 (germline): SGHRS, YFSETQ. J was trimmed by 6 bases and V by 2 bases; bases with no gene match: 2. The CDR3 is 13 amino acids. CDR3 DNA: TGCGCCAGCAGCTTCCGGGACAGGGATGGCTACACCTTC. Protein product: CASSFRDRDGYTF.

This clone was counted a single time. The genes are TRBV6-6 and TRBJ2-7, with 10 positions matching TRBD1. Germline lookup yields CDR1 MNHNY and CDR2 SVGAGI (reference sequence). The CDR3 is made up of 15 amino acids. V shed 1 base, J shed 2 bases, and the junction held 2 bases outside the gene matches. CDR3 nucleotides: TGTGCCAGCAGTTACTTAGGGACAGGGGCCTACGAGCAGTACTTC. This sequence encodes CASSYLGTGAYEQYF.

This chain joins TRBV5-1 and TRBJ1-1; D is ambiguous. Germline V CDR1 and CDR2: SGHRS, YFSETQ. The CDR3 extends over 14 amino acids. Trimming took off 2 bases at V and 1 base at J, with 9 bases between the two ends. CDR3 nucleotide sequence: TGCGCCAGCAGCTTCGTTTACAGGAACACTGAAGCTTTCTTT. It specifies CASSFVYRNTEAFF.

The genes are TRBV6-1 and TRBJ1-5; possible D gene TRBD1, 6 bases. V shed 2 bases and J shed 3 bases, with 17 bases lying between them. The CDR3 is made up of 17 amino acids. Germline V gives CDR1 MNHNS, CDR2 SASEGT. The chain's CDR3 is CASSEIQGRGLNQPQHF. The CDR3 DNA reads as TGTGCCAGCAGTGAAATCCAGGGGAGGGGCCTCAATCAGCCCCAGCATTTT.